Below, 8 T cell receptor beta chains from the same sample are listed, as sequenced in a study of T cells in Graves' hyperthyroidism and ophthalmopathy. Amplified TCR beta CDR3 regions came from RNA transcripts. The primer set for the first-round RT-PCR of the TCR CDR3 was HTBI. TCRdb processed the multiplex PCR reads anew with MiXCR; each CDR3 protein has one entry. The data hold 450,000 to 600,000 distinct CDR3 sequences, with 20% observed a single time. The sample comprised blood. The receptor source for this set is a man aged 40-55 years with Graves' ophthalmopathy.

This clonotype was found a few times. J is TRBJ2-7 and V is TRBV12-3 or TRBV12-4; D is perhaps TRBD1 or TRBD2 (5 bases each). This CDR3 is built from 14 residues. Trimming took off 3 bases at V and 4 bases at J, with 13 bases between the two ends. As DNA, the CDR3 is TGTGCCAGCAGTTTTGAGGGACGGAGTTACGAGCAGTACTTC. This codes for CASSFEGRSYEQYF.

CDR3 amino acids: CASKVGADSGIEQYF. CDR3 DNA sequence: TGTGCCAGCAAGGTAGGGGCGGACTCGGGGATCGAGCAGTACTTC. The rearrangement joins TRBV5-4 to TRBJ2-7, with D perhaps being TRBD1 or TRBD2 (5 bases each). The ends were cut back, 6 bases at V and 6 bases at J, with 22 bases in the middle. Germline CDR1 is SGHNT and CDR2 is YYREEE (reference sequence). This CDR3 has 15 residues.

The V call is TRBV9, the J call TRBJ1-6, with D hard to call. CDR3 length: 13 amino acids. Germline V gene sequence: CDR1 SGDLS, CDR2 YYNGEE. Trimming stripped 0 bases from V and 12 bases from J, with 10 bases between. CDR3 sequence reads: CASSVDPLEPLHF. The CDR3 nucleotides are TGTGCCAGCAGCGTAGACCCCTTGGAACCCCTCCACTTT.

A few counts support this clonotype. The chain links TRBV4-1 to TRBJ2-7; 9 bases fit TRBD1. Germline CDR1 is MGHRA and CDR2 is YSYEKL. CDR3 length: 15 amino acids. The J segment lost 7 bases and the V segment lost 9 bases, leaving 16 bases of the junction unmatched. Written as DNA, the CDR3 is TGCGCCAGTTCTCCCGGGGACAGGGTTCCAATGGAGCAGTACTTC. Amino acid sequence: CASSPGDRVPMEQYF.

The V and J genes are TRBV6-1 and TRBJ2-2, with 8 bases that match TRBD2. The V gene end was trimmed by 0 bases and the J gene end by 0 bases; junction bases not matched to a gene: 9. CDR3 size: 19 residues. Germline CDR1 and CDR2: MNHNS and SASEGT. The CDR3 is CASSEAVAGTTANTGELFF. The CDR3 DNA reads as TGTGCCAGCAGTGAAGCGGTAGCGGGAACCACCGCGAACACCGGGGAGCTGTTTTTT.

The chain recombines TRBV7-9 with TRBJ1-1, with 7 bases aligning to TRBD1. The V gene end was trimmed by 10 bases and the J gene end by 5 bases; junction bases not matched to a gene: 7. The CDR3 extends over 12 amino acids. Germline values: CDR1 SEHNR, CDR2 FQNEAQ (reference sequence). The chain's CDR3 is CAIRGSGTEAFF. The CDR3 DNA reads TGTGCCATCAGGGGGTCCGGGACTGAAGCTTTCTTT.

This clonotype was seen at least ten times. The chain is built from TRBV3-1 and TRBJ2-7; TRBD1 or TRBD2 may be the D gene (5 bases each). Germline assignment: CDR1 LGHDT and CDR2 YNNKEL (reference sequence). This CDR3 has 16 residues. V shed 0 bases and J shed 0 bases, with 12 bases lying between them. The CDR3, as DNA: TGTGCCAGCAGCCAAGATGGCGCAGGGAGCTCCTACGAGCAGTACTTC. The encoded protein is CASSQDGAGSSYEQYF.

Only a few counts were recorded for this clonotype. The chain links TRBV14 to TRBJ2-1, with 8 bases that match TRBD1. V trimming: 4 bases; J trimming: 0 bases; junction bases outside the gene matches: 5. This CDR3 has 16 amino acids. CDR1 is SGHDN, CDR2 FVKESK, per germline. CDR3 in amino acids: CASSRRGPSSYNEQFF. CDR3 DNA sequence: TGTGCCAGCAGCCGCAGGGGGCCCAGCTCCTACAATGAGCAGTTCTTC.